This T cell receptor beta chain was captured by sequencing in a study (dated by TCRdb to between 2015 and 2016). Turning to the overall study: The study set out to test whether tumor-infiltrating Tregs in breast cancer get recruited from blood Tregs or are instead converted in situ from other CD4+ T cell subsets.

Including cysteine and phenylalanine, the CDR3 has 15 amino acids. This entry keeps only the CDR3 DNA: 45 bases, framed from base 1. For CDR1 and CDR2, the germline V gene (reference sequence) lists SGHKS and YYEKEE. V and J are truncated by 4 bases and 6 bases respectively, leaving an intervening sequence of 17 bases. Naive CD4+ T cells were purified with the Miltenyi Naive CD4+ T Cell Isolation kit, with Tregs depleted using CD25 microbeads. Tregs, naive and memory CD4+ T cells from tumor, blood and ipsilateral draining lymph nodes of about five breast cancer patients underwent full-length TCR alpha and beta sequencing. Tumor tissue and lymph nodes from ipsilateral axillary dissection were perfused with PBS, minced and digested with collagenase I and hyaluronidase. Sorted cell populations were confirmed by FACS to exceed 90% purity. Full-length TCR variable regions were amplified by 5' RACE PCR using constant-region reverse primers, and then by semi-nested PCR using Nested Universal Primer A. The ReliaPrep RNA Cell Miniprep System was used to extract total RNA, which was then reverse transcribed into 5'RACE-ready cDNA with the SMARTer RACE 5'/3' Kit. Multiplex adaptors were used to barcode the full-length TCR alpha and beta libraries, which were then sequenced on an Illumina MiSeq. In the paper's pipeline: For each of nine subset-tissue groups, sequencing data from the five patients were pooled, and the groups were then compared using unsupervised clustering of TCR gene usage. Repertoire similarity was calculated with the Morisita-Horn index, weighting shared sequences by their contribution to each repertoire. TCRdb itself trimmed the public reads at Q25 with fastp, ran MiXCR and retained productive beta chains. Every distinct CDR3 protein forms one entry, paired with its most common genes and DNA. TCRdb's processing, not the study's, gives the V and J calls here. This sample's listing comprises some 93 distinct CDR3 sequences.

What the work shows at the level of the full study, not this receptor alone: The TCR gene usage of tumor memory CD4+ T cells clustered together with blood and lymph node memory CD4+ cells and with lymph node naive CD4+ cells. The greatest overlap of tumor-infiltrating Treg TCR alpha and beta sequences was observed with tumor naive CD4+ T cells, followed by blood naive CD4+ T cells. The validation in the larger cohort was limited to a single TCR beta V-J rearrangement instead of whole repertoires.

In the case of this clonotype: Its recognized antigen is unknown. No much larger clone is present one base from it, and per-base qualities are unavailable. The library was prepared for alpha chains; this beta chain is a stray read, so its frequency means little.

The rearrangement combines TRBV5-5 with TRBJ1-5; the D gene is unclear. The sample comprised tumor-infiltrating naive CD4+ T cells sorted from the breast tumor. The cell subset or site label, as the study defines it: naive CD4+ T cells, CD4+CD45RA+CD25-. This TCR was recovered from a female donor with breast cancer. The bases are TGTGCCAGCAGCGTACATCCTGGTGTAGGTCAGCCCCAGCATTTT. It translates to CASSVHPGVGQPQHF.